The rows below give T cell receptor beta chains drawn from one sample of a study of T cell responses to AZD1222 COVID-19 vaccine. Measured with immunoSEQ multiplex PCR; TCRdb has only the in-frame clones, and not every one. The table records some 100,000 clones, 87% of them present only once. Sample: peripheral blood, taken on day 0 of AZD1222 vaccination. The receptors shown here come from an adult in good health. The CDR3 runs from the conserved cysteine through the conserved F or W. The D gene is left open where the match is weak. The size field is filled for only some rows; it gives once, few, many or a size class.

J gene: TRBJ2-6
D gene: NA
clone size: NA
V gene: TRBV10-1
CDR3 DNA: TGCGCCAGCAGTGAGGGGGTCTCTGGGGCCAACGTCCTGACTTTC
CDR3 protein: CASSEGVSGANVLTF

J gene: TRBJ2-7
D gene: NA
clone size: NA
V gene: TRBV5-1
CDR3 DNA: TGCGCCAGCAGCTTGGGATCTTCGGGGTACGAGCAGTACTTC
CDR3 protein: CASSLGSSGYEQYF

J gene: TRBJ1-4
D gene: NA
clone size: once
V gene: TRBV28
CDR3 DNA: TGTGCCAGCAGTTTACCGGGACGGGATAATGAAAAACTGTTTTTT
CDR3 protein: CASSLPGRDNEKLFF

J gene: TRBJ2-2
D gene: NA
clone size: NA
V gene: TRBV9
CDR3 DNA: TGTGCCAGCAGCGTAGAGGACAAGACCGGGGAGCTGTTTTTT
CDR3 protein: CASSVEDKTGELFF

J gene: TRBJ1-6
D gene: NA
clone size: NA
V gene: TRBV19
CDR3 DNA: TGTGCCAGTAGTATAGTTGGGCGGGGGGATTCACCCCTCCACTTT
CDR3 protein: CASSIVGRGDSPLHF

J gene: TRBJ1-6
D gene: NA
clone size: NA
V gene: TRBV7-7
CDR3 DNA: TGTGCTAGCAGCTCGTCCACGGGTCCTAATTCACCCCTCCACTTT
CDR3 protein: CASSSSTGPNSPLHF

J gene: TRBJ1-1
D gene: NA
clone size: NA
V gene: TRBV9
CDR3 DNA: TGTGCCAGCAGCCCGGGGCAGAGGACTGAAGCTTTCTTT
CDR3 protein: CASSPGQRTEAFF

J gene: TRBJ2-1
D gene: TRBD2
clone size: once
V gene: TRBV9
CDR3 DNA: TGTGCCAGCAGCCCCCGGACTAGCGGGGGCGGTGAGCAGTTCTTC
CDR3 protein: CASSPRTSGGGEQFF

J gene: TRBJ1-5
D gene: NA
clone size: NA
V gene: TRBV6-5
CDR3 DNA: TGTGCCAGCAGTTACAAACGGAATAGCAATCAGCCCCAGCATTTT
CDR3 protein: CASSYKRNSNQPQHF

J gene: TRBJ1-2
D gene: NA
clone size: once
V gene: TRBV14
CDR3 DNA: TGTGCCAGCAGCCAAGATTTATATGTGCGGTACACCTTC
CDR3 protein: CASSQDLYVRYTF

J gene: TRBJ1-2
D gene: NA
clone size: NA
V gene: TRBV9
CDR3 DNA: TGTGCCAGCAGCGTTTCGAGCCTTAACTATGGCTACACCTTC
CDR3 protein: CASSVSSLNYGYTF

J gene: TRBJ2-5
D gene: NA
clone size: NA
V gene: TRBV6-5
CDR3 DNA: TGTGCCAGCAGTACATCTAGAGTCCCCCAAGAGACCCAGTACTTC
CDR3 protein: CASSTSRVPQETQYF

J gene: TRBJ1-1
D gene: NA
clone size: NA
V gene: TRBV10-1
CDR3 DNA: TGCGCCAGCCTACACCTGTACGTGAACGTTGAAGCTTTCTTT
CDR3 protein: CASLHLYVNVEAFF

J gene: TRBJ2-1
D gene: TRBD1
clone size: NA
V gene: TRBV7-9
CDR3 DNA: TGTGCCAGCAGCCAACTGGGACAGCTGAGCTCCTACAATGAGCAGTTCTTC
CDR3 protein: CASSQLGQLSSYNEQFF

J gene: TRBJ2-7
D gene: NA
clone size: NA
V gene: TRBV7-2
CDR3 DNA: TGTGCCAGCAGCTTCGACGGCCAATCCTACGAGCAGTACTTC
CDR3 protein: CASSFDGQSYEQYF

J gene: TRBJ2-2
D gene: TRBD2
clone size: NA
V gene: TRBV11-2
CDR3 DNA: TGTGCCAGCAGCTTCCGGGGGGGCATCCACGTAAAAGGGGAGCTGTTTTTT
CDR3 protein: CASSFRGGIHVKGELFF

J gene: TRBJ2-5
D gene: NA
clone size: NA
V gene: TRBV7-2
CDR3 DNA: TGTGCCAGCAGCTTAGGGTTGGGAGAGACCCAGTACTTC
CDR3 protein: CASSLGLGETQYF

J gene: TRBJ2-1
D gene: NA
clone size: NA
V gene: TRBV19
CDR3 DNA: TGTGCCAGTAGTACCCACAACAGTGAGCAGTTCTTC
CDR3 protein: CASSTHNSEQFF

J gene: TRBJ2-3
D gene: NA
clone size: NA
V gene: TRBV7-3
CDR3 DNA: TGTGCCAGCAGCTTAACGTTCCAGAGCACAGATACGCAGTATTTT
CDR3 protein: CASSLTFQSTDTQYF

J gene: TRBJ1-5
D gene: NA
clone size: NA
V gene: TRBV12-3/TRBV12-4
CDR3 DNA: TGTGCCAGCAGTTTTGTGAGCAATCAGCCCCAGCATTTT
CDR3 protein: CASSFVSNQPQHF

J gene: TRBJ1-2
D gene: NA
clone size: once
V gene: TRBV7-9
CDR3 DNA: TGTGCCAGCAGCCTCTCAGGGACATACCTCTATGGCTACACCTTC
CDR3 protein: CASSLSGTYLYGYTF

J gene: TRBJ2-5
D gene: TRBD2
clone size: NA
V gene: TRBV15
CDR3 DNA: TGTGCCACCAGCAGAGATAGGGAGGGGTTAGGAGAGACCCAGTACTTC
CDR3 protein: CATSRDREGLGETQYF

J gene: TRBJ1-5
D gene: NA
clone size: NA
V gene: TRBV2
CDR3 DNA: TGTGCCAGCGCCCCAGAGTCGGGGAATCAGCCCCAGCATTTT
CDR3 protein: CASAPESGNQPQHF

J gene: TRBJ1-5
D gene: TRBD1
clone size: NA
V gene: TRBV29-1
CDR3 DNA: TGCAGCGTTGGCGGGACAGGGGACAATCAGCCCCAGCATTTT
CDR3 protein: CSVGGTGDNQPQHF

J gene: TRBJ2-5
D gene: NA
clone size: NA
V gene: TRBV7-8
CDR3 DNA: TGTGCCAGCAGCTTAGCCCCGGAGGCGGAGACCCAGTACTTC
CDR3 protein: CASSLAPEAETQYF

J gene: TRBJ1-2
D gene: TRBD1
clone size: once
V gene: TRBV3-1/TRBV3-2
CDR3 DNA: TGTGCCAGCAGCCAAAGACAGCCGACAGGGAACTATGGCTACACCTTC
CDR3 protein: CASSQRQPTGNYGYTF